These 22 T cell receptor beta chains originate from one sample sequenced in a study of blood T cell repertoires in COVID-19. Assay used: immunoSEQ multiplex PCR; TCRdb lists only in-frame clones, some missing. Of 450,000 or so clones listed, 89% are singletons. The specimen sequenced was peripheral blood. The receptors were gathered from a woman in her thirties or forties with COVID-19, enrolled during active disease.

This chain uses TRBV2 with TRBJ1-2; no definite D call. V dropped 3 bases and J dropped 3 bases, with 26 bases sitting between them. CDR1 SNHLY and CDR2 FYNNEI come from the germline V gene. This CDR3 has 19 amino acids. The CDR3 loop is CASSENWRVHEDLDYGYTF. The CDR3 nucleotides read TGTGCCAGCAGTGAGAATTGGAGGGTACATGAAGATTTGGACTATGGCTACACCTTC.

V usage is TRBV7-6 and J usage is TRBJ2-1, with D maybe TRBD2 (5 bases). This CDR3 spans 15 amino acids. Trimming shortened V by 1 base and J by 8 bases, and 15 bases separated the two germline ends. Looked up from germline, CDR1 is SGHVS and CDR2 is FNYEAQ. In DNA form, the CDR3 reads TGTGCCAGCAGCTTAGGGGGTCCCCGGGGAGATGAGCAGTTCTTC. Its translation is CASSLGGPRGDEQFF.

This clone came up once. The V gene is TRBV19, the J gene TRBJ2-2; no clear D. Between the trimmed V and J ends, which lost 1 base and 6 bases, there was a span of 6 bases. Germline CDR1 is LNHDA and CDR2 is SQIVND (reference sequence). The CDR3 totals 13 residues. CDR3 protein: CASSIGGPGELFF. The CDR3 bases are TGTGCCAGTAGTATAGGAGGCCCCGGGGAGCTGTTTTTT.

The V and J genes are TRBV28 and TRBJ1-2; D may be TRBD1 (6 bases). There are 18 residues in the CDR3. Per germline, CDR1 MDHEN and CDR2 SYDVKM. The V end was cut by 3 bases, the J end by 1 base, with 21 bases between. CDR3 sequence (DNA): TGTGCCAGCAGTTTGGACTCAGGGGTTGGTTGGGGTAACTATGGCTACACCTTC. Protein product: CASSLDSGVGWGNYGYTF.

The chain carries TRBV24-1 and TRBJ2-7, with D tentatively TRBD1 (5 bases). Trimming shortened V by 3 bases and J by 4 bases, and 12 bases separated the two germline ends. The CDR3 is made up of 14 amino acids. Germline-derived CDR1 and CDR2 are KGHDR and SFDVKD. CDR3 DNA: TGTGCCACCAGTGATCAAGGACAACCTTACGAGCAGTACTTC. Its protein product is CATSDQGQPYEQYF.

This chain's CDR3 is CASSQERATGGHYGYTF. The CDR3 bases are TGCGCCAGCAGCCAAGAGAGGGCGACAGGGGGCCACTATGGCTACACCTTC. The rearrangement uses TRBV4-1 and TRBJ1-2; TRBD1 matches at 10 bases. The CDR3 has 17 amino acids. J lost 3 bases, V lost 0 bases, and 7 bases had no gene match. Germline-derived CDR1 and CDR2 are MGHRA and YSYEKL.

The chain has TRBV7-2 and TRBJ1-3, with TRBD1 identical over 9 bases. This CDR3 is 14 amino acids long. Germline-derived CDR1 and CDR2 are SGHTA and FQGNSA. Trimming cost V 7 bases and J 2 bases; bases outside gene matches: 3. CDR3 in DNA: TGTGCCAGCACATACAGGGGGCCTGGAAACACCATATATTTT. Translation: CASTYRGPGNTIYF.

The chain has TRBV5-1 and TRBJ1-1, with D tentatively TRBD1 (6 bases). The CDR3 is made up of 13 amino acids. Trimming removed 6 bases at V and 5 bases at J, with 14 bases between. Germline V CDR1 and CDR2: SGHRS, YFSETQ. DNA of the CDR3: TGCGCCAGCAAGGGGGTCCCGGCAACTGAAGCTTTCTTT. Protein sequence: CASKGVPATEAFF.

The genes are TRBV6-6 and TRBJ1-4, with D perhaps matching TRBD1 (5 bases). Looked up from germline, CDR1 is MNHNY and CDR2 is SVGAGI (reference sequence). Deletions cut 6 bases from V and 2 bases from J, with 10 bases between. The CDR3 is 14 residues long. The CDR3 sequence is CASSLRGTNEKLFF. The CDR3 DNA sequence: TGTGCCAGCAGCCTACGGGGGACTAATGAAAAACTGTTTTTT.

For the CDR3, the DNA is TGTGCCAGCAGTGAGGACAGGTTCTATGGCTACACCTTC. Its protein product is CASSEDRFYGYTF. This chain links TRBV6-1 with TRBJ1-2, with 7 bases matching TRBD1. In germline, CDR1 is MNHNS, CDR2 SASEGT. V was pared by 3 bases and J by 4 bases, with 2 bases of the junction left unmatched. The CDR3 consists of 13 residues.

The rearrangement links TRBV19 to TRBJ1-5, with a weak D call TRBD1 (5 bases). In germline, CDR1 is LNHDA, CDR2 SQIVND (reference sequence). V lost 7 bases and J lost 0, with 19 bases in between. The length of the CDR3 is 17 residues. CDR3 sequence: CASTEAGNQYSNQPQHF. In DNA form, the CDR3 reads TGTGCCAGTACCGAGGCAGGGAACCAATATAGCAATCAGCCCCAGCATTTT.

The gene calls are TRBV30 and TRBJ2-1; 9 bases map to TRBD2. From germline, CDR1 is GTSNPN and CDR2 SVGIG (reference sequence). The CDR3 length is 19 residues. Trimming at V came to 0 bases and at J to 3 bases, leaving 15 bases not matched to a gene. The CDR3 coding sequence is TGTGCCTGGAGTGTACGACTAGCGGAGGGTATGGTGGGCTACAATGAGCAGTTCTTC. This sequence encodes CAWSVRLAEGMVGYNEQFF.

The V call is TRBV28, the J call TRBJ2-3; TRBD2 aligns across 8 bases. The CDR3 covers 16 residues. CDR1 and CDR2 (germline): MDHEN, SYDVKM. The ends lost 4 bases at V and 1 base at J; junction bases unmatched: 7. CDR3 in DNA: TGTGCCAGCAGTTGGGTCGGGGGGGTTCGCACAGATACGCAGTATTTT. This encodes CASSWVGGVRTDTQYF.

The J gene is TRBJ1-2, the V gene TRBV24-1, with D perhaps matching TRBD1 (6 bases). The CDR3 is 13 amino acids. The germline V and J ends were trimmed by 11 bases and 0 bases, with 12 bases remaining between them. Germline CDR1 reads KGHDR; CDR2 reads SFDVKD. The CDR3 spells CAISTGANYGYTF. The CDR3 bases are TGTGCCATCTCGACAGGAGCTAACTATGGCTACACCTTC.

With regard to this clone: Other DNA sequences within the sample encode an identical CDR3. The chain is built from TRBV9 and TRBJ2-7, with 7 bases identical to TRBD1. Germline V gene sequence: CDR1 SGDLS, CDR2 YYNGEE. The CDR3 is 14 amino acids. The J segment lost 3 bases and the V segment lost 0 bases, leaving 3 bases of the junction unmatched. CDR3 coding DNA: TGTGCCAGCAGCGTAGCTTCAGGGGGCTACGAGCAGTACTTC. This encodes CASSVASGGYEQYF.

The chain is built from TRBV29-1 and TRBJ1-2; 7 bases line up with TRBD1. In germline, CDR1 is SQVTM, CDR2 ANQGSEA. The trim removed 6 bases at V and 1 base at J, leaving 5 bases unmatched. There are 13 residues in the CDR3. The CDR3 loop is CSVLTGSNYGYTF. CDR3 DNA: TGCAGCGTCTTGACAGGGAGTAACTATGGCTACACCTTC.

This chain connects TRBV24-1 to TRBJ2-3; D remains unclear. Trimming shortened V by 3 bases and J by 1 base, and 10 bases separated the two germline ends. This CDR3 has 15 amino acids. CDR1 KGHDR and CDR2 SFDVKD come from the germline V gene. The CDR3 loop is CATSDPRGGTDTQYF. The CDR3 bases are TGTGCCACCAGTGATCCCCGCGGAGGCACAGATACGCAGTATTTT.

The chain carries TRBV6-1 and TRBJ2-1; D is ambiguous. The CDR3 runs 15 residues. Per the germline V gene, CDR1 is MNHNS and CDR2 is SASEGT. The V end was cut by 2 bases, the J end by 0 bases, with 8 bases between. The CDR3 region is CASSEQVGSYNEQFF. For the CDR3, the DNA is TGTGCCAGCAGTGAACAGGTGGGCTCCTACAATGAGCAGTTCTTC.

In its sample, this clone was seen once. The chain links TRBV27 to TRBJ2-7; 13 positions match TRBD2. The V gene's germline CDR1 is MNHEY and CDR2 SMNVEV (reference sequence). The CDR3 totals 14 residues. Trimming took 5 bases from V and 6 from J; bases not matched to a gene: 4. Written as DNA, the CDR3 is TGTGCCAGCAGTCCCGGGACTAGCGGGACCGAGCAGTACTTC. Translating gives CASSPGTSGTEQYF.

This clone occurred a few times. This chain joins TRBV7-2 and TRBJ1-5; D is possibly TRBD1 (5 bases). The germline gives CDR1 SGHTA, CDR2 FQGNSA. The CDR3 contains 17 residues. The V and J ends lost 2 bases and 2 bases respectively, with 16 bases between them. The CDR3 sequence: CASSLRAGGAGNQPQHF. CDR3 DNA: TGTGCCAGCAGCTTACGGGCGGGGGGAGCGGGCAATCAGCCCCAGCATTTT.

The rearrangement links TRBV5-1 to TRBJ2-1; TRBD1 matches 8 bases. J lost 10 bases, V lost 4 bases, and 10 bases had no gene match. CDR1 and CDR2 (germline): SGHRS, YFSETQ. This CDR3 region has 14 residues. CDR3 loop: CASSLGQADGEQFF. Here the CDR3 DNA reads TGCGCCAGCAGCCTGGGACAGGCCGACGGGGAGCAGTTCTTC. The whole variable domain, remainder taken from reference TRBV5-1 and TRBJ2-1, is KAGVTQTPRYLIKTRGQQVTLSCSPISGHRSVSWYQQTPGQGLQFLFEYFSETQRNKGNFPGRFSGRQFSNSRSEMNVSTLELGDSALYLCASSLGQADGEQFFGPGTRLTVL.

Here the CDR3 DNA reads TGTGCCAGCAGCATACAGGGGGCGGGCAATCAGCCCCAGCATTTT. Its translation is CASSIQGAGNQPQHF. The chain employs TRBV7-2 and TRBJ1-5; 9 bases line up with TRBD1. Germline V gene sequence: CDR1 SGHTA, CDR2 FQGNSA. V was clipped by 5 bases and J by 2 bases; unmatched bases: 4. The CDR3 runs 15 residues.